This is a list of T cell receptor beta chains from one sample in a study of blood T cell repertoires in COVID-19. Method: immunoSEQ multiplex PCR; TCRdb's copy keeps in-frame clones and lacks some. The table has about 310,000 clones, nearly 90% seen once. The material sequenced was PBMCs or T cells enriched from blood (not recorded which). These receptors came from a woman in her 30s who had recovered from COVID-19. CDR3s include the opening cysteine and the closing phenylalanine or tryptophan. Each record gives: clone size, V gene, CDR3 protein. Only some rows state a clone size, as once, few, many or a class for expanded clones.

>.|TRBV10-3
CATHKGIQGGDTQYF
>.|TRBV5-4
CASSPPGDLRYGYTF
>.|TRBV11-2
CASSLSRELWETQYF
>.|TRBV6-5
CASSSRANYGYTF
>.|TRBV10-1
CASSDVAGDSYNEQFF
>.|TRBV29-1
CSAVVGGTDTQYF
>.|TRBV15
CATSGMALPYGYTF
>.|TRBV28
CASSRTRGIAPNEKLFF
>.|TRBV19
CASSGESSYEQYF
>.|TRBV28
CASSTYDRDEQYF
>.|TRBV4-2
CASSQSLAGANTGELFF
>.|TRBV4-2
CASSTLRAGDEQFF
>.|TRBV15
CATSRAQGLQGRTYEQYF
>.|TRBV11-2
CASSLVPGGSYNEQFF
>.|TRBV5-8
CASSLVLAGANEQFF
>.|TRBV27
CASREITTYEQYF
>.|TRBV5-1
CASSLVHAGGPSGETQYF
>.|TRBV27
CASSPVGGPIKRAKNIQYF
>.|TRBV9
CASSLAGNYNEQFF
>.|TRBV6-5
CASRLSSPYNEQFF
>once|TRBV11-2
CASSRALAGVDETQYF
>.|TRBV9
CASSVGELAGATSFYEQYF
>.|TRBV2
CASSLDINQETQYF